This T cell receptor (beta chain) was sequenced for a study of tumor-infiltrating lymphocytes in primary liver carcinoma. Study outcomes and limitations: Blood fell significantly below tumors in its top-250-clone fraction (p = 0.039). Tumor region pairs showed greater overlap than either tumor-adjacent or tumor-blood pairs did.

From 500 ng of total RNA, TCR beta-specific cDNA was reverse-transcribed using a constant-region primer. Generation of the TCR beta libraries relied on three nested multiplex PCR rounds using slightly modified ARM-PCR. Primers for the first two PCR rounds were TRBV1-TRBV30 forward primers and a C-beta reverse primer (around 10 cycles per round). In TCRdb, the multiplex PCR reads were re-called with MiXCR into one record per CDR3 protein. This table holds 320,000 or so distinct CDR3 sequences, approximately 60% found once. CDR1 is SGHRS, CDR2 YFSETQ, per germline. The CDR3 contains 14 residues. V shed 4 bases, J shed 4 bases, and the junction held 4 bases outside the gene matches. Blood RNA was derived from unsorted whole blood, and germline DNA was extracted too. Details on this clonotype: Its antigen is currently unknown.

This TCR was sampled from a man aged 35-49 years with primary liver carcinoma and hepatitis B virus infection. The genes are TRBV5-1 and TRBJ2-5; 10 bases match TRBD2. The sample was peripheral blood. The CDR3 protein is CASSLGTSVETQYF. CDR3 bases: TGCGCCAGCAGCCTAGGGACTAGCGTAGAGACCCAGTACTTC.